The 13 T cell receptor beta chains below come from one sample, sequenced in a study of CD8+ T cells in alopecia areata. Reverse transcribed after extraction, RNA yielded cDNA as the sequencing template. The protocol was immunoSEQ multiplex PCR, while the TCRdb copy is restricted to in-frame clones and leaves out a portion. The repertoire holds hundreds of thousands of clones, with less than 80% as singletons. The sample in question was CD4+ T cells sorted from blood, obtained at week 0. The receptor set was obtained from a human donor with alopecia areata.

The chain carries TRBV7-9 and TRBJ1-5; D remains ambiguous. The ends were cut back, 4 bases at V and 4 bases at J, with 8 bases in the middle. The CDR3 is 13 amino acids. Per germline, CDR1 SEHNR and CDR2 FQNEAQ (reference sequence). CDR3 DNA sequence: TGTGCCAGCAGCTACTGGGAAAATCAGCCCCAGCATTTT. Translating gives CASSYWENQPQHF.

The chain employs TRBV5-1 and TRBJ2-7; either TRBD1 or TRBD2 may fit D (5 bases each). CDR1 is SGHRS and CDR2 is YFSETQ in the germline V gene. The V end lost 3 bases, the J end lost 2 bases, and 12 bases lay between the germline ends. CDR3 length equals 14 residues. DNA of the CDR3: TGCGCCAGCAGCTACCGGGACGGTCCCTACGAGCAGTACTTC. Its translation: CASSYRDGPYEQYF.

This clone showed up just a few times. This same CDR3 is encoded by further DNA sequences in the sample. V gene TRBV29-1 combines with J gene TRBJ2-5; D is undetermined. The V gene lost 6 bases and the J gene lost 2 bases, with 4 bases spanning the gap. This CDR3 contains 10 residues. Germline loops: CDR1 SQVTM, CDR2 ANQGSEA. The CDR3 DNA follows: TGCAGCGTACGACAAGAGACCCAGTACTTC. This codes for CSVRQETQYF.

The chain uses TRBV30 and TRBJ1-2, with D uncertain. Per the germline V gene, CDR1 is GTSNPN and CDR2 is SVGIG (reference sequence). The CDR3 runs to 14 residues. V lost 0 bases, J lost 6 bases, and 14 bases lay in between. For the CDR3, the DNA is TGTGCCTGGAGTGTACAACATCCCAGCCATGGCTACACCTTC. Translating it yields CAWSVQHPSHGYTF.

The rearrangement uses TRBV30 and TRBJ1-4; weak D call: TRBD1 (5 bases). Between the trimmed V and J ends, which lost 0 bases and 8 bases, there was a span of 10 bases. The CDR3 extends over 13 amino acids. In germline, CDR1 is GTSNPN, CDR2 SVGIG (reference sequence). CDR3 loop: CAWSVRVGEKLFF. The CDR3 coding sequence is TGTGCCTGGAGTGTCAGGGTTGGCGAAAAACTGTTTTTT.

The V and J genes are TRBV4-1 and TRBJ1-2, with D perhaps matching TRBD1 (6 bases). This CDR3 has 14 residues. From germline, CDR1 is MGHRA and CDR2 YSYEKL. V was clipped by 4 bases and J by 7 bases, with 16 bases between them. The CDR3 protein is CASSPRGGSFGYTF. The CDR3, as DNA: TGCGCCAGCAGCCCCCGAGGGGGAAGTTTTGGCTACACCTTC.

The gene calls are TRBV5-6 and TRBJ2-7; D tentatively reads TRBD1 or TRBD2 (6 bases each). V dropped 4 bases and J dropped 1 base, with 21 bases sitting between them. Germline CDR1 is SGHDT and CDR2 is YYEEEE. The CDR3 runs 17 residues. In nucleotides, the CDR3 is TGTGCCAGCAGCGGGCTGCTTCTAGGGGGGAATTCCTACGAGCAGTACTTC. It specifies CASSGLLLGGNSYEQYF.

This clone was seen only once. The rearrangement links TRBV6-1 to TRBJ2-5, with TRBD2 matching over 11 bases. Germline values: CDR1 MNHNS, CDR2 SASEGT. Trimming at V came to 5 bases and at J to 10 bases, leaving 6 bases not matched to a gene. This CDR3 spans 13 amino acids. The CDR3 sequence: CASSPLGLAGQYF. Here the CDR3 DNA reads TGTGCCAGCAGTCCCTTAGGACTAGCGGGCCAGTACTTC.

The chain uses TRBV28 and TRBJ2-7, with D perhaps matching TRBD2 (5 bases). Germline V gene data show CDR1 as MDHEN and CDR2 as SYDVKM. The CDR3 consists of 10 residues. V lost 7 bases and J lost 12, with 13 bases in between. CDR3 sequence (DNA): TGTGCCAGCACCCTGGGAGTGCCGTACTTC. Protein sequence: CASTLGVPYF.

The V gene is TRBV11-1, the J gene TRBJ2-7; 11 bases fit TRBD1. Germline CDR1 reads SGHAT; CDR2 reads FQDESV (reference sequence). The CDR3 loop spans 14 amino acids. J was trimmed by 4 bases and V by 6 bases; bases with no gene match: 5. This CDR3 is CASSRRDRGYEQYF. CDR3 coding DNA: TGTGCCAGCAGTCGGAGGGACAGGGGGTACGAGCAGTACTTC.

V gene TRBV7-9 combines with J gene TRBJ2-7, with 7 positions matching TRBD1. The CDR3 extends over 14 amino acids. Germline V gives CDR1 SEHNR, CDR2 FQNEAQ (reference sequence). The V gene end was trimmed by 2 bases and the J gene end by 3 bases; junction bases not matched to a gene: 4. The CDR3 region is CASSLRGTVYEQYF. In DNA form, the CDR3 reads TGTGCCAGCAGCTTAAGGGGGACAGTCTACGAGCAGTACTTC.

CDR3 amino acids: CSVESGGETQYF. DNA for the CDR3: TGCAGCGTTGAGTCGGGTGGAGAGACCCAGTACTTC. V gene TRBV29-1 combines with J gene TRBJ2-5; no clear D. V lost 3 bases, J lost 4 bases, and 9 bases lay in between. CDR1 SQVTM and CDR2 ANQGSEA come from the germline V gene. CDR3 size: 12 residues.

This chain connects TRBV7-9 to TRBJ2-1; possibly TRBD1 for D (5 bases). CDR1 and CDR2 (germline): SEHNR, FQNEAQ (reference sequence). With 5 bases removed from V and 1 base from J, the gap between germline ends came to 12 bases. The CDR3 sequence is 15 residues long. CDR3 bases: TGTGCCAGCAGCCAAGAAAGGGGATCCTACAATGAGCAGTTCTTC. Translated: CASSQERGSYNEQFF.